This TCR beta chain emerged from a study of T cells in Graves' hyperthyroidism and ophthalmopathy. PBMCs stemmed from over 7.5 ml fresh peripheral blood. Researchers amplified the TCR beta CDR3 regions from RNA transcripts. The HTBI set primed first-round TCR CDR3 RT-PCR. TCRdb passed the multiplex PCR reads through MiXCR, listing each CDR3 protein once. This table has under 550,000 distinct CDR3 sequences, roughly 21% appearing once. This clonotype was counted only a few times. This TCR was sampled from a middle-aged man with Graves' ophthalmopathy. Sequencing input: blood.

The CDR3 here is CASTPVERAGDTQYF. In DNA form, the CDR3 reads TGTGCCAGCACCCCGGTCGAGCGGGCGGGAGATACGCAGTATTTT. The V and J genes are TRBV7-2 and TRBJ2-3; D might be TRBD2 (6 bases). V lost 7 bases and J 5 bases, leaving 19 bases between the germline ends. This CDR3 has 15 amino acids. The germline V gene encodes CDR1 SGHTA and CDR2 FQGNSA. The complete variable domain, with remaining parts taken from reference TRBV7-2 and TRBJ2-3, reads GAGVSQSPSNKVTEKGKDVELRCDPISGHTALYWYRQSLGQGLEFLIYFQGNSAPDKSGLPSDRFSAERTGGSVSTLTIQRTQQEDSAVYLCASTPVERAGDTQYFGPGTRLTVL.